This T cell receptor beta chain was recovered during a study of T cells in Graves' hyperthyroidism and ophthalmopathy (dated by TCRdb to 2018 to 2020). Notes on the research overall: Peripheral blood was collected at initial diagnosis, before any treatment. To identify distinguishing TCR V-J signatures, a discovery cohort of 90 to 100 patients was used, comprising 43 with Graves' ophthalmopathy and 57 with stable Graves' hyperthyroidism. Prospective prediction of ophthalmopathy was tested in an independent validation cohort of 18 to 20 hyperthyroidism patients and around 16 patients who later progressed to ophthalmopathy. The roughly 90 discovery patients were divided at random into training and test sets in a 7:3 ratio. Thyroid tissue and blood T-cell repertoires from six or seven Graves' hyperthyroidism patients were also compared in the study. After blood sampling, hyperthyroidism patients were treated with methimazole at a starting dose of 30 mg daily, and ophthalmopathy patients were treated with high-dose intravenous methylprednisolone. The paper describes TCR Vbeta CDR3 sequencing of around 130 peripheral blood samples, made up of about 41 ophthalmopathy patients, more than 70 hyperthyroidism patients and roughly 17 progressor patients.

Trimming removed 5 bases from V and 8 bases from J, leaving 10 bases between the germline ends. The CDR3 has 12 amino acids, counting the end cysteine and phenylalanine. CDR3 DNA is the only sequence kept; it has 36 bases, read in frame from the first base. The germline V gene (reference sequence) gives CDR1 as SEHNR and CDR2 as FQNEAQ. This clonotype has only a few counts. Its antigen has not been determined. No base quality information exists; no much larger clone differs at one position. Amplification of TCR beta CDR3 regions was carried out from RNA transcripts. The first round of RT-PCR for the TCR CDR3 was performed with the HTBI primer set and the Qiagen OneStep RT-PCR kit. Libraries were constructed in a second round of multiplex PCR, after which size selection and purification were performed. Sequencing of the libraries was done on an Illumina HiSeq2000 using paired-end 100 bp reads. For the original study's pipeline: SOAPnuke was used to process the raw data, throwing out any read that contained adapters or uncalled bases, had a mean Phred below 15, or lacked an exact constant-primer or identifier match. COPE v1.2.5 was used to merge the high-quality paired reads, and each unique nucleotide sequence was defined as a clonotype. MiTCR v1.1 was used to align the clonotypes against IMGT TRBV, TRBD and TRBJ reference segments. The analysis included only V-J combinations with a frequency above 0.0001, which together covered 99% to 99.2% of the repertoires. The TCS score was defined as F50 (clonal expansion) divided by E x V (chaos), with BLOSUM62-based TCRdist calculated between CDR3 peptides within each V-J. Welch's t-statistics and random forest reduced around 520 V-J features to fewer than 15, which were used in a naive Bayes classifier (R e1071). TCRdb trimmed public reads at Q25 via fastp, called clones via MiXCR and kept in-frame beta chains. When rows share a CDR3 protein, they turn into one entry using the most common DNA and genes. The V and J calls were determined by TCRdb, not by the authors. Here the sample has hundreds of thousands of distinct CDR3 sequences; 14% occur a single time. The ten largest clones represent around 12% of the sample.

Beyond this particular receptor, the publication reports: Sample size was not statistically predetermined, and investigators were not blinded to group allocation. A 13 V-J signature model separated ophthalmopathy from stable hyperthyroidism, with approximately 87% sensitivity and just under 84% specificity in cross-validation and 80%/75% in testing. In validation, progression to ophthalmopathy was predicted by the model with 70.59% sensitivity and roughly 76% specificity, a median of roughly six months before onset. Most expanded thyroid clonotypes (frequency above 0.001) were also detected in blood, suggesting blood repertoires may reflect thyroid immune responses.

Moderately to severely active disease, a Clinical Activity Score of at least 3, a NOSPECS grade of at least 4, and a duration under 3 months were present in ophthalmopathy patients. The study excluded patients with uncontrolled infections, other autoimmune diseases, pregnancy or lactation. Diagnoses were based on clinical symptoms, serum thyroxine and TRAb, thyroid ultrasound and orbital computed tomography. PBMCs were separated from approximately 10 ml of fresh peripheral blood using Ficoll-Paque density gradient centrifugation. Trizol reagent was used to extract total RNA, and RNA quality was then checked on an Agilent 2100 Bioanalyzer.

Material: blood. The receptor comes from a woman between 45 and 65 years old with Graves' ophthalmopathy. The sequence is built from TRBV7-9 and TRBJ2-1; no confident D gene assignment can be made. The CDR3 reads as follows: CASSPPRYEQFF. In nucleotides, the sequence is TGTGCCAGCAGCCCCCCTCGCTATGAGCAGTTCTTC.